The sequence of this TCR beta chain was determined in a study of CD8 T cells in Susac syndrome. Overall study findings and caveats: It was acknowledged by the study that relatively few individuals were included in its TCR sequencing and HLA analysis.

Patients with stable or active relapsing-remitting disease, all of them treatment-naive, made up the multiple sclerosis controls. Reverse transcription of roughly 0.45 to 1 ug RNA was carried out with random hexamers. Multiplex immunoSEQ PCR targeted 54 Vbeta and 13 Jbeta TCR beta segments. TCRdb ran MiXCR on the immunoSEQ multiplex PCR reads and lists one entry per CDR3 protein. This sample has hundreds of thousands of distinct CDR3 sequences, with just under 95% found just once. In the case of this clonotype: Its cognate antigen is unknown.

The CDR3 extends over 14 amino acids. Trimming pared 6 bases from V and 1 base from J, leaving 9 bases between. Sequenced sample: CD4+ T cells from PBMCs. The TCR was taken from a human donor with multiple sclerosis. The rearrangement uses TRBV12-3 or TRBV12-4 and TRBJ2-2; D is possibly TRBD2 (6 bases). The CDR3 sequence: CASREGLNTGELFF. The CDR3 DNA reads as TGTGCCAGCAGGGAGGGACTGAACACCGGGGAGCTGTTTTTT.